These 9 T cell receptor beta chains came from one sample sequenced in a study of OX40 agonist ivuxolimab in advanced cancers. The table came from immunoSEQ multiplex PCR; TCRdb's copy has only in-frame clones and leaves some out. The table has around 110,000 clones, over 75% seen once; the top ten hold 0.48%. The sequenced sample was CD4+ or CD8+ T cells sorted from blood, obtained in a trial of the OX40 agonist ivuxolimab. These receptors were collected from an adult with an advanced solid tumor such as melanoma, head and neck, liver or kidney cancer.

The rearrangement links TRBV6-5 to TRBJ1-2, with a possible D match to TRBD1 (6 bases). There are 15 residues in the CDR3. Trimming removed 1 base from V and 3 bases from J, with 12 bases in between. Germline V gene lookup returns CDR1 MNHEY and CDR2 SVGAGI. The CDR3 DNA sequence: TGTGCCAGCAGTTACTATCGGGGGGCGGACTATGGCTACACCTTC. This codes for CASSYYRGADYGYTF.

This chain connects TRBV6-6 to TRBJ2-7; the match to TRBD1 covers 8 bases. The germline V gene has CDR1 MNHNY and CDR2 SVGAGI (reference sequence). CDR3 size: 14 residues. V trimming: 2 bases; J trimming: 5 bases; junction bases outside the gene matches: 5. In DNA form, the CDR3 reads TGTGCCAGCAGTTACACAGCAGGGGGCGACGAGCAGTACTTC. Translating it yields CASSYTAGGDEQYF.

The CDR3 DNA reads as TGTGCCAGCAGTTTATCGCAGCCGAACACTGAAGCTTTCTTT. This translates into CASSLSQPNTEAFF. This chain joins TRBV28 and TRBJ1-1, with D unresolved. Trimming shortened V by 1 base and J by 1 base, and 7 bases separated the two germline ends. The CDR3 contains 14 residues. Germline V lookup: CDR1 MDHEN, CDR2 SYDVKM. Together with reference TRBV28 and TRBJ1-1, the CDR3 gives the full variable domain: DVKVTQSSRYLVKRTGEKVFLECVQDMDHENMFWYRQDPGLGLRLIYFSYDVKMKEKGDIPEGYSVSREKKERFSLILESASTNQTSMYLCASSLSQPNTEAFFGQGTRLTVV.

V and J are TRBV19 and TRBJ1-4; 8 bases match TRBD1. Germline V gives CDR1 LNHDA, CDR2 SQIVND (reference sequence). V dropped 9 bases and J dropped 6; count of bases not matched to a gene: 9. CDR3 size: 14 residues. The CDR3 protein is CARLTGGGDEKLFF. DNA of the CDR3: TGTGCCAGACTCACAGGGGGAGGGGATGAAAAACTGTTTTTT.

The chain carries TRBV5-1 and TRBJ2-5, with D tentatively TRBD1 (6 bases). Trimming removed 4 bases from V and 5 bases from J, with 18 bases in between. This CDR3 has 15 amino acids. The germline V gene encodes CDR1 SGHRS and CDR2 YFSETQ. The DNA of the CDR3 is TGCGCCAGCAGCCTACAGGGATCCCTAGGGGAGACCCAGTACTTC. It specifies CASSLQGSLGETQYF.

The gene calls are TRBV25-1 and TRBJ1-5; 7 nucleotides align to TRBD1. Losses at the gene ends were 5 bases for V and 3 bases for J; bases not matched to a gene: 4. The length of the CDR3 is 14 residues. Germline-derived CDR1 and CDR2 are MGHDK and SYGVNS. The CDR3 nucleotides are TGTGCCAGCAGTTCAGGGGGGGCCAATCAGCCCCAGCATTTT. This gives the protein CASSSGGANQPQHF.

The gene calls are TRBV5-1 and TRBJ2-7; D remains ambiguous. The V end lost 3 bases, the J end lost 0 bases, and 10 bases lay between the germline ends. The CDR3 contains 14 residues. Germline CDR1 reads SGHRS; CDR2 reads YFSETQ. The CDR3 region has the DNA TGCGCCAGCAGCTCAAGACTCAGCTCCTACGAGCAGTACTTC. It encodes CASSSRLSSYEQYF.

The V call is TRBV19, the J call TRBJ1-5, with D unclear. Looked up from germline, CDR1 is LNHDA and CDR2 is SQIVND (reference sequence). The germline V and J ends were trimmed by 0 bases and 0 bases, with 6 bases remaining between them. This CDR3 has 15 residues. The CDR3 coding sequence is TGTGCCAGTAGTATAGATCAGTTTAGCAATCAGCCCCAGCATTTT. Translation gives CASSIDQFSNQPQHF.

The CDR3 sequence: CSVGRVGGGNSDTEAFF. The CDR3 DNA is TGCAGCGTGGGACGAGTGGGGGGCGGCAACTCGGACACTGAAGCTTTCTTT. The V call is TRBV29-1, the J call TRBJ1-1; maybe TRBD1 (6 bases). Per germline, CDR1 SQVTM and CDR2 ANQGSEA. The V end was cut by 6 bases, the J end by 3 bases, with 26 bases between. This CDR3 is built from 17 residues.